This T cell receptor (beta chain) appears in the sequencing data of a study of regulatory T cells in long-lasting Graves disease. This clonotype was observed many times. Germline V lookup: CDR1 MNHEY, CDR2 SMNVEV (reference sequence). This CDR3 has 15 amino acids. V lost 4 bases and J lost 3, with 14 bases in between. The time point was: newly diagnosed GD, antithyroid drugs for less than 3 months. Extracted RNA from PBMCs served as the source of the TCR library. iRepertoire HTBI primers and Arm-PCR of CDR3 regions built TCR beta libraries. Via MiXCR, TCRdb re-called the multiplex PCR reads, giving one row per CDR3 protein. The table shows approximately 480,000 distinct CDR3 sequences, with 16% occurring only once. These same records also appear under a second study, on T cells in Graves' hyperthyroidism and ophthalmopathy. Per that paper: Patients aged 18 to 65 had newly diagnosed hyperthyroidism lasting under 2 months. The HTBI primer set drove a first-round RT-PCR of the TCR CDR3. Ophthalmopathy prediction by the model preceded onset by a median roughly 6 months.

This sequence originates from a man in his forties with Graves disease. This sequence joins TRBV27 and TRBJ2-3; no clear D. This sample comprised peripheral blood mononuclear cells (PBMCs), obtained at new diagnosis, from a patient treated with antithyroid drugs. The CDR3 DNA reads TGTGCCAGCAGTTCCCAAGGTGTGTGGACAGATACGCAGTATTTT. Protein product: CASSSQGVWTDTQYF.